A selection of T cell receptor beta chains follows, all from one sample in a study of Ad26.COV2.S vaccination and SARS-CoV-2 variants. Some clones are missing from TCRdb's copy, which holds only in-frame ones; the method was immunoSEQ multiplex PCR. The sample includes under 500,000 clones, approximately 92% of them seen just once. This material consisted of peripheral blood, taken in a trial of Ad26.COV2.S vaccine versus placebo. The origin of the receptors is a person between 18 and 65 years old who received the Ad26.COV2.S COVID-19 vaccine or a placebo. Both conserved end residues are part of each CDR3. The order of the fields is J gene, D gene, clone size, V gene, CDR3 length, CDR3 DNA, CDR3 protein. A D gene is named only where the DNA matches it firmly. The size field is filled for only some rows; it gives once, few, many or a size class.

TRBJ1-2,.,.,TRBV10-2,14,TGCGCCAGCAGTGAGCCCCTCAATCCCTATGGCTACACCTTC,CASSEPLNPYGYTF
TRBJ1-4,.,.,TRBV19,13,TGTGCCAGTAAGTCACCGACAAATGAAAAACTGTTTTTT,CASKSPTNEKLFF
TRBJ2-5,.,.,TRBV5-8,13,TGTGCCAGCAGGTTCAGGGGGGGAGAGACCCAGTACTTC,CASRFRGGETQYF
TRBJ1-2,TRBD1,.,TRBV18,14,TGTGCCAGCTCACCGCCGCAGGGGGCTCGTGGCTACACCTTC,CASSPPQGARGYTF
TRBJ1-1,.,.,TRBV6-5,15,TGTGCCAGCAGTTACGCCACGGTGAGGAACACTGAAGCTTTCTTT,CASSYATVRNTEAFF
TRBJ1-5,.,.,TRBV7-2,13,TGTGCCAGCAGTAAAACTCTTAATCAGCCCCAGCATTTT,CASSKTLNQPQHF
TRBJ1-4,.,few,TRBV2,14,TGTGCCAGCAGTGGAATGCTTTCTAATGAAAAACTGTTTTTT,CASSGMLSNEKLFF
TRBJ1-2,TRBD1,few,TRBV7-2,17,TGTGCCAGCAGCTTAGTCGGGACAGGGGACATTAACTATGGCTACACCTTC,CASSLVGTGDINYGYTF
TRBJ2-7,.,once,TRBV5-1,13,TGCGCCAGCAGCTATGGGGGCTCCTACGAGCAGTACTTC,CASSYGGSYEQYF
TRBJ2-1,TRBD1,once,TRBV12-5,16,TGTGCTAGTGGTTTGGTACCCCCGACAGGGACCGATGAGCAGTTCTTC,CASGLVPPTGTDEQFF
TRBJ1-5,TRBD1,.,TRBV19,17,TGTGCCAGTAGTATGGGACAGGGGGCTGGCAGCAATCAGCCCCAGCATTTT,CASSMGQGAGSNQPQHF
TRBJ1-5,.,.,TRBV19,14,TGTGCCAGTAGTCCCCGGGGGCTCAATCAGCCCCAGCATTTT,CASSPRGLNQPQHF
TRBJ1-2,.,.,TRBV12-3/TRBV12-4,13,TGTGCCAGCAGTTTCTCCCCAGGGTATGGCTACACCTTC,CASSFSPGYGYTF
TRBJ1-5,TRBD1,.,TRBV6-6,15,TGTGCCAGCAGCCCCGGGACAGCAGTTAATCAGCCCCAGCATTTT,CASSPGTAVNQPQHF
TRBJ2-5,.,.,TRBV18,14,TGTGCCAGCTCACCTTTGGAAACCAAAGAGACCCAGTACTTC,CASSPLETKETQYF
TRBJ2-7,.,.,TRBV27,11,TGTGCCAGCAGATCGGGCTCCGATAAGTACTTC,CASRSGSDKYF